One sample yielded the 12 T cell receptor beta chains listed below, sequenced in a study of T cells in Graves' hyperthyroidism and ophthalmopathy. Amplified regions were TCR beta CDR3 sequences from RNA transcripts. Primed by the HTBI set, a first-round RT-PCR was run on the TCR CDR3. TCRdb reanalysed the multiplex PCR reads using MiXCR and keeps one entry per CDR3 protein. Of about 560,000 distinct CDR3 sequences in the sample, over 15% were seen once. The sequencing input was blood. Source of these receptors: a woman under 30 with Graves' hyperthyroidism.

There are many counts of this clonotype. V is TRBV6-1 and J is TRBJ1-1, with D perhaps TRBD1 (6 bases). CDR3 length: 15 amino acids. The germline V gene has CDR1 MNHNS and CDR2 SASEGT. Trimming took 2 bases from V and 4 from J, leaving 14 bases between them. The CDR3 nucleotides read TGTGCCAGCAGTGAACAACAGGGAGGGGGCACTGAAGCTTTCTTT. This sequence encodes CASSEQQGGGTEAFF.

The rearrangement uses TRBV18 and TRBJ2-7, with 10 bases that match TRBD2. Germline V CDR1 and CDR2: KGHSH, LQKENI. V lost 6 bases, J lost 3 bases, and 8 bases stayed unmatched. The CDR3 loop spans 15 amino acids. The CDR3 region has the DNA TGTGCCAGCTCGAGCCCGGGACTAGCGAACTACGAGCAGTACTTC. This translates into CASSSPGLANYEQYF.

Ten or more counts support this clonotype. CDR3 protein: CASSQRTGSEQYF. In nucleotides, the CDR3 is TGTGCCAGCAGCCAACGGACAGGGAGCGAGCAGTACTTC. This chain uses TRBV7-2 with TRBJ2-7; 8 bases are a match to TRBD1. Germline CDR1 and CDR2: SGHTA and FQGNSA. This CDR3 region has 13 residues. V gave up 5 bases and J gave up 6 bases; unmatched junction bases: 6. Full variable domain (outside the CDR3, taken from reference TRBV7-2 and TRBJ2-7): GAGVSQSPSNKVTEKGKDVELRCDPISGHTALYWYRQSLGQGLEFLIYFQGNSAPDKSGLPSDRFSAERTGGSVSTLTIQRTQQEDSAVYLCASSQRTGSEQYFGPGTRLTVT.

This clonotype was counted between two and nine times. The V call is TRBV20-1, the J call TRBJ1-5; a weak D match, TRBD1 (5 bases). V lost 0 bases, J lost 2 bases, and 11 bases lay in between. In germline, CDR1 is DFQATT, CDR2 SNEGSKA (reference sequence). This CDR3 spans 15 amino acids. CDR3 coding DNA: TGCAGTGCTAGAGATCCGGCCAGGGGCAATCAGCCCCAGCATTTT. This codes for CSARDPARGNQPQHF.

V is TRBV12-3 or TRBV12-4 and J is TRBJ2-6; 9 nucleotides agree with TRBD1. Germline trimming cut 5 bases from V and 0 bases from J; bases unmatched to any gene: 5. The CDR3 is 17 residues long. The CDR3 sequence is CASSPSTGGSGANVLTF. The CDR3, as DNA: TGTGCCAGCAGTCCATCGACAGGGGGCTCTGGGGCCAACGTCCTGACTTTC.

As to this clonotype: A much bigger clone sits one base away, suggesting this may be a read error. CDR3 DNA: TGTGCCAGCAGCTTGGGAACTACAGAGACCCAGTACTTC. Residues: CASSLGTTETQYF. The chain is built from TRBV11-2 and TRBJ2-5, with no clear D. There are 13 residues in the CDR3. Per the germline V gene, CDR1 is SGHAT and CDR2 is FQNNGV. Trimming took 3 bases from V and 4 from J, leaving 9 bases between them. The full variable domain, with the rest looked up from reference TRBV11-2 and TRBJ2-5, is EAGVAQSPRYKIIEKRQSVAFWCNPISGHATLYWYQQILGQGPKLLIQFQNNGVVDDSQLPKDRFSAERLKGVDSTLKIQPAKLEDSAVYLCASSLGTTETQYFGPGTRLLVL.

This clonotype was counted at least ten times. The chain uses TRBV7-9 and TRBJ2-7, with D possibly matching TRBD1 (6 bases). V was trimmed by 5 bases and J by 3 bases, leaving 17 bases between them. The CDR3 has 15 residues. Germline V lookup: CDR1 SEHNR, CDR2 FQNEAQ (reference sequence). The CDR3 coding sequence is TGTGCCAGCAGCGTTAGGACAGCGCCCGTCTACGAGCAGTACTTC. Protein product: CASSVRTAPVYEQYF. Complete variable domain (other parts from reference TRBV7-9 and TRBJ2-7): DTGVSQNPRHKITKRGQNVTFRCDPISEHNRLYWYRQTLGQGPEFLTYFQNEAQLEKSRLLSDRFSAERPKGSFSTLEIQRTEQGDSAMYLCASSVRTAPVYEQYFGPGTRLTVT.

This chain uses TRBV10-3 with TRBJ1-1; D remains unclear. V was cut by 6 bases and J by 0 bases, with 8 bases left in between. The CDR3 has 13 residues. CDR1 is ENHRY, CDR2 SYGVKD, per germline. CDR3 region: CAISDTMNTEAFF. The DNA of the CDR3 is TGTGCCATCAGCGACACCATGAACACTGAAGCTTTCTTT.

As concerns this clonotype: The CDR3 ends on some other residue instead of the conserved phenylalanine or tryptophan, so this is likely a read error. This chain uses TRBV27 with TRBJ1-1; D not certain. Germline V gene sequence: CDR1 MNHEY, CDR2 SMNVEV (reference sequence). This CDR3 is built from 15 residues. The V end lost 1 base, the J end lost 1 base, and 10 bases lay between the germline ends. The CDR3 here is CASSLLGQKNTEAFL. The CDR3 nucleotides are TGTGCCAGCAGTTTATTGGGTCAGAAGAACACTGAAGCTTTCCTT.

In its sample, this clonotype was seen a few times. The chain carries TRBV4-1 and TRBJ2-2; 9 positions match TRBD2. Trimming took 0 bases from V and 2 from J; bases not matched to a gene: 4. The CDR3 spans 17 residues. Germline V gives CDR1 MGHRA, CDR2 YSYEKL. The CDR3 DNA follows: TGCGCCAGCAGCCAAGATTTAGCGGGAGCAAACACCGGGGAGCTGTTTTTT. Protein: CASSQDLAGANTGELFF.

This clonotype was recorded at least ten times. The chain is built from TRBV7-2 and TRBJ2-2, with TRBD1 identical over 9 bases. The V gene's germline CDR1 is SGHTA and CDR2 FQGNSA. The CDR3 sequence is 16 residues long. After removal of 4 bases from V and 5 bases from J, the junction contained 8 bases not matched to a gene. The CDR3 DNA follows: TGTGCCAGCAGCTCGGACCGGGACAGGGATACCGGGGAGCTGTTTTTT. Protein sequence: CASSSDRDRDTGELFF.

V is TRBV6-1 and J is TRBJ2-2; no definite D call. Germline-derived CDR1 and CDR2 are MNHNS and SASEGT. Trimming removed 5 bases at V and 5 bases at J, with 9 bases between. The length of the CDR3 is 13 residues. CDR3 sequence (DNA): TGTGCCAGCAGTCGTCACAGAACCGGGGAGCTGTTTTTT. This gives the protein CASSRHRTGELFF.